The table lists the clone carrying this T cell receptor beta chain with a count of one. Its antigen is as yet unknown. The sample is drawn from a study of cytomegalovirus exposure and HLA in healthy donors. Deletions cut 4 bases from V and 5 bases from J, with 13 bases between. Germline V gene lookup returns CDR1 GTSNPN and CDR2 SVGIG (reference sequence). This CDR3 contains 13 residues. The study, taken as a whole, reports: Previous analysis showed most TCR beta V segments were productive about 90% or about 30% of the time. Whilst most TCR sequences proved rare, a subset of public TCRs occurred across many donors. A list of 164 TCR beta chains associated with cytomegalovirus was given. The authors considered a cluster of highly shared sequence variants likely to be a sequencing artifact.

Vbeta (60) and Jbeta (13) primers were used in the PCR. Clones were sequenced by immunoSEQ multiplex PCR, and TCRdb holds only the in-frame ones, with some missing. Here the sample spans roughly 100,000 clones, more than 75% being singletons. Sequenced material: PBMCs. This clonotype originated in a woman younger than 35 in good health and CMV-seropositive. V usage is TRBV30 and J usage is TRBJ2-3, with a tentative D call TRBD2 (5 bases). CDR3 DNA: TGTGCCTGGACCTTCGGAGGTGGAGATACGCAGTATTTT. Protein sequence: CAWTFGGGDTQYF.